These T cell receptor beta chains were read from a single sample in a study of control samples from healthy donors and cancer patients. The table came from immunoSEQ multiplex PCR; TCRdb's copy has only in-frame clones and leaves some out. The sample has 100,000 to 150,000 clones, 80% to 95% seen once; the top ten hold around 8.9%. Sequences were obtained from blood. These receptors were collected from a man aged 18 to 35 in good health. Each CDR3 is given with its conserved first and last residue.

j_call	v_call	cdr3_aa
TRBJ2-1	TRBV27	CASSKGRVVNEQFF
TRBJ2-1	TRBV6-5	CASTPGLASYNEQFF
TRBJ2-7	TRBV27	CASSYATGGYEQYF
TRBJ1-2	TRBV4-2	CASSQALDRGLGYTF
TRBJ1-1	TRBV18	CASSLRGAGRTNTEAFF
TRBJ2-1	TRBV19	CASRLYMASGGRSYNEQFF
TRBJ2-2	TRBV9	CASSVGSDTGELFF
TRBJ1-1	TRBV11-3	CASSLAGTAEAFF
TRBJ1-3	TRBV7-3	CASSLQGADGNTVYF
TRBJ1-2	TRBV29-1	CSVERQGKGYTF
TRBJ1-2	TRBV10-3	CAISDGVNYGYTF
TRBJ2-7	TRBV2	CASSEDSSYEQYF
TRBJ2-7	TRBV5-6	CASSALGGEGHEQYF
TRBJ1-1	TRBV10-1	CASSVRDDTEAFF
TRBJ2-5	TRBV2	CASLGTAQETQYF